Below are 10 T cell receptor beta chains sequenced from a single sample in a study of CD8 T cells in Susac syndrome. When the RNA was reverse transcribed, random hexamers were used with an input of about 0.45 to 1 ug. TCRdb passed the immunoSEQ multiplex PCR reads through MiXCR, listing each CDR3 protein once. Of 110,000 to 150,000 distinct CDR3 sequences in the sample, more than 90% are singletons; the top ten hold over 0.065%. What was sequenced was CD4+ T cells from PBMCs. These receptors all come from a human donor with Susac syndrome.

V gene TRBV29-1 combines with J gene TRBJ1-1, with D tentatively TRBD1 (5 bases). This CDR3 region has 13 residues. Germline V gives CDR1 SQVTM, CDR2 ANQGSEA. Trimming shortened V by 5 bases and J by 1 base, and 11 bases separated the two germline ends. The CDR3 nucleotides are TGCAGCGTTTCTCAGGGCCCGAACACTGAAGCTTTCTTT. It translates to CSVSQGPNTEAFF.

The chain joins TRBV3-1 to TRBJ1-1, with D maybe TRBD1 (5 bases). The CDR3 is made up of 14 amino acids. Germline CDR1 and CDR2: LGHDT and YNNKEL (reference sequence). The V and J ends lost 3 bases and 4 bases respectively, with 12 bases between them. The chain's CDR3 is CASSHFRECTEAFF. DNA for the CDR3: TGTGCCAGCAGCCACTTCAGGGAATGCACTGAAGCTTTCTTT.

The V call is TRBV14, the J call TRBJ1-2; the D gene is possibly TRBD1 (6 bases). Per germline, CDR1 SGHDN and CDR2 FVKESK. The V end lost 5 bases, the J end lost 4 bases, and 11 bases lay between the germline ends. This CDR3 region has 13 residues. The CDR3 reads CASSVGAGYGYTF. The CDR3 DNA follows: TGTGCCAGCAGCGTGGGGGCGGGCTATGGCTACACCTTC.

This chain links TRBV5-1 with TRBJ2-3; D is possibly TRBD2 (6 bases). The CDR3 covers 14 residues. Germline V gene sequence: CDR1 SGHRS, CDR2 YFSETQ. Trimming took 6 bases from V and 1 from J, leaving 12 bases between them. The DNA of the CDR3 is TGCGCCAGCAACCTGGCTAGCGGCACAGATACGCAGTATTTT. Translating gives CASNLASGTDTQYF.

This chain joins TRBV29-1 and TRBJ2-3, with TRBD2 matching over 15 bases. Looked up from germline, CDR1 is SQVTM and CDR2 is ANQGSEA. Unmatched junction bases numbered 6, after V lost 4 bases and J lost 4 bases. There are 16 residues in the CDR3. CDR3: CSVAGTSGGSADTQYF. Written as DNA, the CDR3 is TGCAGCGTTGCAGGGACTAGCGGGGGGAGTGCAGATACGCAGTATTTT.

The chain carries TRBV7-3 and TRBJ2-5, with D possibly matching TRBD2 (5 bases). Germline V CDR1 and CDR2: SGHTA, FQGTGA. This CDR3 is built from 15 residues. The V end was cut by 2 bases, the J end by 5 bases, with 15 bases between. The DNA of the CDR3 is TGTGCCAGCAGCTTAGGAGACCCGGGGTTGGAGACCCAGTACTTC. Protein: CASSLGDPGLETQYF. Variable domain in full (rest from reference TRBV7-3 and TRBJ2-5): GAGVSQTPSNKVTEKGKYVELRCDPISGHTALYWYRQSLGQGPEFLIYFQGTGAADDSGLPNDRFFAVRPEGSVSTLKIQRTERGDSAVYLCASSLGDPGLETQYFGPGTRLLVL.

The CDR3 loop is CASSQPGQKNTGELFF. The CDR3 DNA follows: TGCGCCAGCAGCCAGCCGGGACAGAAGAACACCGGGGAGCTGTTTTTT. The chain has TRBV4-1 and TRBJ2-2, with TRBD1 matching 7 bases. The CDR3 length is 16 residues. The junction had 5 bases not matched to a gene; V was cut back by 3 bases and J by 1 base. Germline values: CDR1 MGHRA, CDR2 YSYEKL.

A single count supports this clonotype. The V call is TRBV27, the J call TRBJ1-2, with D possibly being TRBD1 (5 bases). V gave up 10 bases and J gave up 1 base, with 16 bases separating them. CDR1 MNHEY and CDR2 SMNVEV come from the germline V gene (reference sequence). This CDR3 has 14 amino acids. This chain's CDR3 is CATGTRWGNYGYTF. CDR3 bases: TGTGCCACCGGGACCCGGTGGGGTAACTATGGCTACACCTTC.

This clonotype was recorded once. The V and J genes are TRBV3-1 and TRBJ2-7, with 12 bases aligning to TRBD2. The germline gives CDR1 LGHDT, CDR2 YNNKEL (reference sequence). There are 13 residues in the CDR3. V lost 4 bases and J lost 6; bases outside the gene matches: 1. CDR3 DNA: TGTGCCAGCAGCCCGGGACTAGCGGGCGAGCAGTACTTC. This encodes CASSPGLAGEQYF.

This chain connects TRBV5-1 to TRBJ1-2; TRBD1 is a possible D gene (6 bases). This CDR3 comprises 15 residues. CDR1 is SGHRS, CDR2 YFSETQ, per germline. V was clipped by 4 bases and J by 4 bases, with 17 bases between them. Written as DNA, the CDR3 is TGCGCCAGCAGCCAGGGGTCTACGACGCTCTATGGCTACACCTTC. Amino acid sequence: CASSQGSTTLYGYTF. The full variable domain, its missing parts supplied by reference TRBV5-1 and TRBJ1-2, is KAGVTQTPRYLIKTRGQQVTLSCSPISGHRSVSWYQQTPGQGLQFLFEYFSETQRNKGNFPGRFSGRQFSNSRSEMNVSTLELGDSALYLCASSQGSTTLYGYTFGSGTRLTVV.